These 22 T cell receptor beta chains originate from one sample sequenced in a study of cytomegalovirus exposure and HLA in healthy donors. Primers included in the PCR were 60 Vbeta and 13 Jbeta primers. The assay was immunoSEQ multiplex PCR, and TCRdb's table has in-frame clones only and misses some. This table holds 150,000 to 200,000 clones, roughly 82% found once. Sequencing input: PBMCs. These receptors all come from a woman between 45 and 60 years old in good health and CMV-seronegative.

This chain joins TRBV5-1 and TRBJ2-1; D not resolved. The CDR3 is 14 amino acids. The germline CDR1 and CDR2 sequences are SGHRS and YFSETQ. V lost 0 bases to trimming and J lost 5 bases, with 9 bases between them. The CDR3 sequence: CASSLDWAHNEQFF. The CDR3 nucleotides read TGCGCCAGCAGCTTGGATTGGGCCCACAATGAGCAGTTCTTC.

This chain uses TRBV6-6 with TRBJ1-2; the D gene is possibly TRBD1 (6 bases). Germline lookup yields CDR1 MNHNY and CDR2 SVGAGI (reference sequence). Trimming removed 5 bases at V and 14 bases at J, with 24 bases between. CDR3 length equals 14 residues. CDR3 protein: CASSPLARDISGTF. The CDR3 DNA is TGTGCCAGCAGTCCGCTCGCCCGGGACATATCGGGTACCTTC.

The V call is TRBV18, the J call TRBJ2-1; perhaps TRBD1 as D (5 bases). V dropped 4 bases and J dropped 4 bases, with 8 bases sitting between them. Germline values: CDR1 KGHSH, CDR2 LQKENI. This CDR3 spans 13 amino acids. The CDR3 DNA reads as TGTGCCAGCTCACTCGGACAATACAATGAGCAGTTCTTC. Protein product: CASSLGQYNEQFF.

The chain employs TRBV4-1 and TRBJ2-1, with 13 bases identical to TRBD2. The CDR3 has 21 amino acids. V lost 1 base and J lost 0; bases outside the gene matches: 12. Germline V gene data show CDR1 as MGHRA and CDR2 as YSYEKL. This chain's CDR3 is CASSQGELAGGPGSSYNEQFF. As DNA, the CDR3 is TGCGCCAGCAGCCAAGGTGAACTAGCGGGGGGGCCTGGGAGCTCCTACAATGAGCAGTTCTTC.

For the CDR3, the DNA is TGTGCCAGCAGTTACTGGGACAGGGGCACAGATACGCAGTATTTT. It encodes CASSYWDRGTDTQYF. This chain joins TRBV6-5 and TRBJ2-3; 9 bases line up with TRBD1. Germline V gene data show CDR1 as MNHEY and CDR2 as SVGAGI. The CDR3 is 15 amino acids. The V gene end was trimmed by 1 base and the J gene end by 1 base; junction bases not matched to a gene: 0.

Note on this clone: Sequence at one end of the junction differs from germline and may be a read error. The V and J genes are TRBV7-7 and TRBJ2-5; the D gene is possibly TRBD2 (6 bases). The CDR3 is 13 residues long. Per germline, CDR1 SSHAT and CDR2 FNYEAQ (reference sequence). As DNA, the CDR3 is TGTGCTAGCAGCTCAGGCGGGAATGATCCCCAGTACTTC. The encoded protein is CASSSGGNDPQYF.

This chain connects TRBV6-1 to TRBJ1-4; D is ambiguous. The germline CDR1 and CDR2 sequences are MNHNS and SASEGT. V was cut by 0 bases and J by 4 bases, with 12 bases left in between. CDR3 length equals 16 residues. Here the CDR3 DNA reads TGTGCCAGCAGTGAAGCTACCCGGCGGTATAATGAAAAACTGTTTTTT. Its translation: CASSEATRRYNEKLFF.

The chain has TRBV28 and TRBJ2-1; 8 bases agree with TRBD2. The germline V gene encodes CDR1 MDHEN and CDR2 SYDVKM. This CDR3 is built from 22 residues. The ends lost 5 bases at V and 0 bases at J; junction bases unmatched: 24. The CDR3 DNA sequence: TGTGCCAGCAGTCCCGGGTCTGGGCATAATAAGCGGGGGAGGAGCTCCTACAATGAGCAGTTCTTC. Protein: CASSPGSGHNKRGRSSYNEQFF.

This chain joins TRBV9 and TRBJ1-2; 9 bases are a match to TRBD1. Germline V gives CDR1 SGDLS, CDR2 YYNGEE. This CDR3 has 17 amino acids. V dropped 0 bases and J dropped 3; count of bases not matched to a gene: 9. The CDR3 protein is CASSVAGTGSMDYGYTF. The CDR3 DNA follows: TGTGCCAGCAGCGTAGCTGGGACAGGGAGTATGGACTATGGCTACACCTTC.

The rearrangement links TRBV18 to TRBJ2-1; 10 positions match TRBD1. This CDR3 is 16 amino acids long. CDR1 KGHSH and CDR2 LQKENI come from the germline V gene. J gave up 7 bases and V 2 bases, and 8 bases lay outside the gene matches. The CDR3 region is CASSPETGGVGNEQFF. For the CDR3, the DNA is TGTGCCAGCTCACCAGAGACAGGGGGCGTGGGTAATGAGCAGTTCTTC.

This chain joins TRBV18 and TRBJ2-4; possibly TRBD1 for D (6 bases). The length of the CDR3 is 15 residues. V lost 0 bases and J lost 1, with 7 bases in between. CDR1 is KGHSH and CDR2 is LQKENI in the germline V gene. The CDR3 DNA follows: TGTGCCAGCTCACCACCGGGGGCGGCCAAAAACATTCAGTACTTC. Translated: CASSPPGAAKNIQYF.

This clone is a singleton in its sample. The chain recombines TRBV7-3 with TRBJ2-3; maybe TRBD1 (5 bases). The CDR3 length is 17 residues. CDR1 and CDR2 (germline): SGHTA, FQGTGA. V was pared by 3 bases and J by 2 bases, with 18 bases between. Written as DNA, the CDR3 is TGTGCCAGCAGCTTCAACCACAGGCCTTTTAACACAGATACGCAGTATTTT. Translated, it gives CASSFNHRPFNTDTQYF.

This clone was seen a few times. The gene calls are TRBV21-1 and TRBJ2-3; the listed D gene, TRBD2, was not tested against the DNA. TRBV21-1 is a known pseudogene. The CDR3 covers 17 residues. CDR3 in DNA: TGTGCCAGCAGCAAGTTAAAAAGGGGGGGGGCCGAAGATACGCAGTATTTT. Translating it yields CASSKLKRGGAEDTQYF.

The rearrangement links TRBV6-5 to TRBJ1-1; TRBD1 agrees at 7 bases. This CDR3 is 13 amino acids long. CDR1 and CDR2 (germline): MNHEY, SVGAGI. V lost 6 bases and J lost 4; bases outside the gene matches: 5. The DNA for the CDR3 is TGTGCCAGCAGCCAAACAGGGGTCACTGAAGCTTTCTTT. Translated: CASSQTGVTEAFF.

The CDR3 region is CATSRERDSYNEQFF. The CDR3 nucleotides read TGTGCCACCAGCAGAGAAAGGGACAGTTACAATGAGCAGTTCTTC. V usage is TRBV15 and J usage is TRBJ2-1; 7 positions agree with TRBD1. J lost 4 bases, V lost 0 bases, and 3 bases had no gene match. Germline-derived CDR1 and CDR2 are LNHNV and YYDKDF (reference sequence). This CDR3 spans 15 amino acids.

Points on this clone: No conserved phenylalanine or tryptophan is present at the end of the CDR3, so a read error is the likely explanation. Because the CDR3's place on the DNA is in doubt, the DNA is left out and the CDR3 is given as listed by TCRdb. This chain joins TRBV28 and TRBJ2-3; the table gives TRBD1 as D, unverified against the DNA. The CDR3 extends over 13 residues, inclusive of both ends. Germline CDR1 and CDR2: MDHEN and SYDVKM. The CDR3 region is CASSSVGRGPGFD.

This sequence joins TRBV11-2 and TRBJ2-3; possible D gene TRBD2, 6 bases. Trimming cost V 2 bases and J 5 bases, with 20 bases left between them. The CDR3 length is 17 residues. From germline, CDR1 is SGHAT and CDR2 FQNNGV. The CDR3 DNA reads as TGTGCCAGCAGCTTATTTTTACTAGCTCGGAGTATAGATACGCAGTATTTT. Its protein product is CASSLFLLARSIDTQYF. Based on the CDR3 plus reference TRBV11-2 and TRBJ2-3, the full variable domain is EAGVAQSPRYKIIEKRQSVAFWCNPISGHATLYWYQQILGQGPKLLIQFQNNGVVDDSQLPKDRFSAERLKGVDSTLKIQPAKLEDSAVYLCASSLFLLARSIDTQYFGPGTRLTVL.

The gene calls are TRBV10-3 and TRBJ2-1; perhaps TRBD1 as D (7 bases). This CDR3 is built from 15 residues. Trimming cost V 2 bases and J 5 bases, with 13 bases left between them. CDR1 and CDR2 (germline): ENHRY, SYGVKD. The CDR3 here is CAISEMGRGDNEQFF. The CDR3, as DNA: TGTGCCATCAGTGAGATGGGCAGGGGGGACAATGAGCAGTTCTTC.

The rearrangement joins TRBV25-1 to TRBJ2-3; D is possibly TRBD2 (6 bases). Trimming took 4 bases from V and 1 from J, leaving 9 bases between them. Germline lookup yields CDR1 MGHDK and CDR2 SYGVNS. The CDR3 consists of 14 residues. CDR3 nucleotide sequence: TGTGCCAGCAGTGTGTGGGGGGGCACAGATACGCAGTATTTT. Protein: CASSVWGGTDTQYF.

This clone was picked up a small number of times. The chain joins TRBV7-6 to TRBJ1-2; TRBD1 is a possible D gene (6 bases). CDR1 and CDR2 (germline): SGHVS, FNYEAQ. The CDR3 spans 15 residues. The V and J ends lost 5 bases and 0 bases respectively, with 13 bases between them. The DNA of the CDR3 is TGTGCCAGCAGCCCAATGGACAGCCCTAACTATGGCTACACCTTC. Its protein product is CASSPMDSPNYGYTF.

V usage is TRBV11-2 and J usage is TRBJ2-3, with TRBD2 identical over 9 bases. The CDR3 covers 15 residues. Looked up from germline, CDR1 is SGHAT and CDR2 is FQNNGV. The V and J ends lost 1 base and 5 bases, in that order; junction bases with no gene match: 4. The CDR3 DNA reads as TGTGCCAGCAGCTTAGGGCGGGGGGGCAGAGATACGCAGTATTTT. Translating it yields CASSLGRGGRDTQYF.

The CDR3 reads CASSPTGQGETQYF. In DNA form, the CDR3 reads TGTGCCAGCTCACCAACAGGACAGGGAGAGACCCAGTACTTC. The rearrangement joins TRBV18 to TRBJ2-5; 8 nucleotides agree with TRBD1. In germline, CDR1 is KGHSH, CDR2 LQKENI. The CDR3 has 14 residues. Trimming took 2 bases from V and 4 from J; bases not matched to a gene: 3.